One and the same sample provided the 21 T cell receptor beta chains below, sequenced in a study of blood T cell repertoires in COVID-19. Method: immunoSEQ multiplex PCR; TCRdb's copy keeps in-frame clones and lacks some. The profile covers around 220,000 clones, with more than 85% appearing a single time and roughly a tenth taken by the ten largest. Sequencing used peripheral blood. The receptors originated from a woman aged 50 to 65 with COVID-19, enrolled during active disease.

The CDR3 sequence is CASRQGAKNIQYF. For the CDR3, the DNA is TGTGCCAGTCGCCAGGGGGCCAAAAACATTCAGTACTTC. The chain recombines TRBV19 with TRBJ2-4, with D possibly being TRBD1 (6 bases). The CDR3 runs to 13 residues. The V gene's germline CDR1 is LNHDA and CDR2 SQIVND (reference sequence). The V and J ends lost 8 bases and 1 base respectively, with 9 bases between them.

V usage is TRBV7-2 and J usage is TRBJ2-1; D may be TRBD1 (5 bases). Trimming took 2 bases from V and 9 from J, leaving 11 bases between them. The CDR3 runs 13 residues. CDR1 SGHTA and CDR2 FQGNSA come from the germline V gene. The CDR3 DNA is TGTGCCAGCAGCTTAAGGGGTTCTTTTGAGCAGTTCTTC. Amino acid sequence: CASSLRGSFEQFF.

CDR3 sequence reads: CASSLNVRGSGETQYF. CDR3 sequence (DNA): TGCGCCAGCAGCTTGAATGTGAGGGGGTCCGGGGAAACGCAGTATTTT. The genes are TRBV5-1 and TRBJ2-3; D perhaps matches TRBD1 (6 bases). Trimming took 1 base from V and 9 from J, leaving 21 bases between them. The V gene's germline CDR1 is SGHRS and CDR2 YFSETQ. The CDR3 covers 16 residues.

The chain couples TRBV5-1 to TRBJ1-1; D is ambiguous. The germline gives CDR1 SGHRS, CDR2 YFSETQ. The CDR3 covers 12 residues. Trimming shortened V by 6 bases and J by 1 base, and 7 bases separated the two germline ends. The CDR3 loop reads CASTPGNTEAFF. The CDR3 coding sequence is TGCGCCAGCACACCGGGGAACACTGAAGCTTTCTTT. The full variable domain, with the rest looked up from reference TRBV5-1 and TRBJ1-1, is KAGVTQTPRYLIKTRGQQVTLSCSPISGHRSVSWYQQTPGQGLQFLFEYFSETQRNKGNFPGRFSGRQFSNSRSEMNVSTLELGDSALYLCASTPGNTEAFFGQGTRLTVV.

This chain connects TRBV5-6 to TRBJ1-2; D possibly corresponds to TRBD1 (6 bases). The CDR3 spans 14 residues. Germline values: CDR1 SGHDT, CDR2 YYEEEE. V was cut by 4 bases and J by 2 bases, with 12 bases left in between. The CDR3 region is CASSEGQLNYGYTF. The CDR3 nucleotides read TGTGCCAGCAGCGAGGGACAACTCAACTATGGCTACACCTTC.

This chain links TRBV3-1 (or the pseudogene TRBV3-2) with TRBJ2-2; D gene unclear. The CDR3 length is 11 residues. In germline, CDR1 is LGHDT, CDR2 YNNKEL (reference sequence). The V end was cut by 2 bases, the J end by 10 bases, with 5 bases between. The CDR3 here is CASSQTSELFF. DNA for the CDR3: TGTGCCAGCAGCCAAACTTCGGAGCTGTTTTTT.

V is TRBV11-2 and J is TRBJ2-2, with D uncertain. This CDR3 has 14 residues. In germline, CDR1 is SGHAT, CDR2 FQNNGV. Between the trimmed V and J ends, which lost 2 bases and 1 base, there was a span of 5 bases. As DNA, the CDR3 is TGTGCCAGCAGCTTACCCGGGAACACCGGGGAGCTGTTTTTT. Its protein product is CASSLPGNTGELFF.

This chain connects TRBV10-3 to TRBJ2-3; D gene unclear. CDR1 is ENHRY and CDR2 is SYGVKD in the germline V gene. This CDR3 has 15 residues. Trimming shortened V by 3 bases and J by 7 bases, and 17 bases separated the two germline ends. CDR3 DNA: TGTGCCATCAGTGATTCGGAGCTCCCAAGGAATACGCAGTATTTT. Residues: CAISDSELPRNTQYF.

The sample holds a few counts of this clone. J is TRBJ1-2 and V is TRBV28; no definite D call. The CDR3 runs 13 residues. Trimming cost V 2 bases and J 7 bases, with 11 bases left between them. Germline CDR1 is MDHEN and CDR2 is SYDVKM. The CDR3: CASSLNPFSGYTF. The DNA for the CDR3 is TGTGCCAGCAGTTTAAACCCCTTTAGTGGCTACACCTTC.

CDR3 DNA sequence: TGCGCCAGCAGCGTGAACACAGGGTTTGGATACGAGCAGTACTTC. Protein sequence: CASSVNTGFGYEQYF. The chain is built from TRBV4-3 and TRBJ2-7; possibly TRBD1 for D (6 bases). V lost 5 bases, J lost 4 bases, and 18 bases lay in between. Germline values: CDR1 LGHNA, CDR2 YSLEER. The CDR3 sequence is 15 residues long.

This clone has just one count. The rearrangement links TRBV30 to TRBJ2-7, with TRBD1 matching 8 bases. Trimming removed 3 bases from V and 5 bases from J; junction bases left unmatched: 9. This CDR3 comprises 14 residues. The germline V gene has CDR1 GTSNPN and CDR2 SVGIG (reference sequence). CDR3 sequence (DNA): TGTGCCTGGAGCCCCGGGACAGGAGGTAACGAGCAGTACGTC. It yields the protein CAWSPGTGGNEQYV.

The chain employs TRBV5-1 and TRBJ1-1; unclear D gene. Between the trimmed V and J ends, which lost 5 bases and 1 base, there was a span of 12 bases. From germline, CDR1 is SGHRS and CDR2 YFSETQ. The CDR3 is made up of 14 amino acids. CDR3 nucleotides: TGCGCCAGCAGATCGTACGGAGCGAACACTGAAGCTTTCTTT. This sequence encodes CASRSYGANTEAFF.

The V and J genes are TRBV5-1 and TRBJ1-2; D not certain. The ends were cut back, 0 bases at V and 2 bases at J, with 8 bases in the middle. The CDR3 length is 14 residues. Germline CDR1 reads SGHRS; CDR2 reads YFSETQ. Here the CDR3 DNA reads TGCGCCAGCAGCTTGGAGGCCAGGAACTATGGCTACACCTTC. Its translation is CASSLEARNYGYTF.

This chain connects TRBV25-1 to TRBJ1-4; 7 bases fit TRBD1. Germline values: CDR1 MGHDK, CDR2 SYGVNS. The CDR3 sequence is 15 residues long. The J segment lost 8 bases and the V segment lost 7 bases, leaving 13 bases of the junction unmatched. The CDR3 region has the DNA TGTGCCAGCACGTCGAGCGACAGGGCGGGGGAAAAACTGTTTTTT. It encodes CASTSSDRAGEKLFF. The full variable domain, in which reference TRBV25-1 and TRBJ1-4 provide the parts outside the CDR3, is EADIYQTPRYLVIGTGKKITLECSQTMGHDKMYWYQQDPGMELHLIHYSYGVNSTEKGDLSSESTVSRIRTEHFPLTLESARPSHTSQYLCASTSSDRAGEKLFFGSGTQLSVL.

The rearrangement joins TRBV10-3 to TRBJ2-2, with TRBD2 as a possible D gene (6 bases). The CDR3 loop spans 17 amino acids. Germline V gene sequence: CDR1 ENHRY, CDR2 SYGVKD. V lost 10 bases and J 5 bases, leaving 26 bases between the germline ends. CDR3 amino acids: CATGSVRFSRGTGELFF. The CDR3, as DNA: TGTGCCACCGGATCCGTCCGGTTTTCCCGGGGGACCGGGGAGCTGTTTTTT.

V and J are TRBV11-1 and TRBJ2-2; maybe TRBD1 (5 bases). Deletions cut 0 bases from V and 3 bases from J, with 17 bases between. In germline, CDR1 is SGHAT, CDR2 FQDESV (reference sequence). This CDR3 has 18 amino acids. In DNA, the CDR3 is TGTGCCAGCAGCTTAGCCTTCTACGACAGAGCTTACACCGGGGAGCTGTTTTTT. The encoded protein is CASSLAFYDRAYTGELFF.

This clone has only one observation. This chain uses TRBV9 with TRBJ2-5, with 8 bases fitting TRBD1. The CDR3 runs to 14 residues. Losses at the gene ends were 5 bases for V and 4 bases for J; bases not matched to a gene: 7. Per the germline V gene, CDR1 is SGDLS and CDR2 is YYNGEE. CDR3 loop: CASSRTGGGETQYF. The CDR3 nucleotides read TGTGCCAGCAGTCGTACAGGGGGAGGAGAGACCCAGTACTTC.

The CDR3 loop reads CATEGPTSYEQYF. In DNA, the CDR3 is TGTGCCACCGAGGGCCCAACCTCCTACGAGCAGTACTTC. The V and J genes are TRBV15 and TRBJ2-7, with a possible D match to TRBD2 (5 bases). Deletions cut 8 bases from V and 0 bases from J, with 11 bases between. This CDR3 spans 13 amino acids. Germline V gives CDR1 LNHNV, CDR2 YYDKDF (reference sequence).

The V and J genes are TRBV21-1 and TRBJ2-3; the table's D call of TRBD1 was not tested on the DNA. TRBV21-1 is flagged as a pseudogene. There are 16 residues in the CDR3. The CDR3 nucleotides are TGTGCCAGCAGCTCCGGGGGAACAGGGGGCTCAGATACGCAGTATTTT. Translating it yields CASSSGGTGGSDTQYF.

This sequence joins TRBV27 and TRBJ1-4; maybe TRBD1 (5 bases). Germline-derived CDR1 and CDR2 are MNHEY and SMNVEV (reference sequence). The CDR3 has 14 residues. V was trimmed by 5 bases and J by 8 bases, leaving 15 bases between them. The CDR3 here is CASSTPSGGEKLFF. The DNA of the CDR3 is TGTGCCAGCAGTACGCCGAGTGGGGGGGAAAAACTGTTTTTT.

The chain links TRBV15 to TRBJ1-1; D might be TRBD1 (6 bases). Germline values: CDR1 LNHNV, CDR2 YYDKDF (reference sequence). The ends were cut back, 5 bases at V and 1 base at J, with 14 bases in the middle. The CDR3 covers 15 residues. CDR3 residues: CATSFGGHSNTEAFF. CDR3 nucleotide sequence: TGTGCCACCAGCTTTGGGGGACACTCGAACACTGAAGCTTTCTTT. Based on the CDR3 plus reference TRBV15 and TRBJ1-1, the full variable domain is DAMVIQNPRYQVTQFGKPVTLSCSQTLNHNVMYWYQQKSSQAPKLLFHYYDKDFNNEADTPDNFQSRRPNTSFCFLDIRSPGLGDTAMYLCATSFGGHSNTEAFFGQGTRLTVV.